Described below is a single TCR beta chain sequence and its context. The antigen is undetermined. This sample is part of a study of shared clonotypes between healthy human individuals. Whole-study findings and limits: Donor clonotype sharing was expected to depend on sequencing depth. What limited the represented genetic and exposure-history diversity was the small number of donors. Memory subsets had estimated richness that was generally smaller than that of naive subsets. About 4.5% of naive CD4 clonotypes were common to a few donors.

Using immunoSEQ multiplex PCR, the repertoire was profiled, and TCRdb retains in-frame clones only, with some absent. In the table there are 1,500,000 or so clones, 97% to 99% of which are singletons. The CDR3 has 15 amino acids. V gave up 2 bases and J gave up 3 bases; unmatched junction bases: 3. Germline-derived CDR1 and CDR2 are MNHNS and SASEGT. The source is a man aged 30 to 45 in good health. This rearrangement joins TRBV6-1 to TRBJ2-7, with TRBD1 matching 11 bases. Sequencing used naive CD4+ T cells sorted from blood. Subset: CD45RA+ positively selected. CDR3 sequence reads: CASSERGQGVYEQYF. Here the CDR3 DNA reads TGTGCCAGCAGTGAAAGGGGACAGGGGGTCTACGAGCAGTACTTC.